Below, 8 T cell receptor beta chains from the same sample are listed, as sequenced in a study of cytomegalovirus exposure and HLA in healthy donors. Amplification used 60 Vbeta primers and 13 Jbeta primers. Here immunoSEQ multiplex PCR was the method, and the copy in TCRdb shows in-frame clones only, minus some. The sample records more than 80,000 clones, around 84% being singletons. The sequenced material came from PBMCs. The origin of the receptors is a woman aged 40 to 50 in good health and CMV-seropositive.

The V call is TRBV5-1, the J call TRBJ2-1; D is possibly TRBD1 (5 bases). Germline V gene lookup returns CDR1 SGHRS and CDR2 YFSETQ. With 4 bases removed from V and 5 bases from J, the gap between germline ends came to 16 bases. The CDR3 spans 15 residues. CDR3 amino acids: CASSQGPLGNNEQFF. The CDR3, as DNA: TGCGCCAGCAGCCAGGGCCCCCTGGGGAACAATGAGCAGTTCTTC. Based on the CDR3 plus reference TRBV5-1 and TRBJ2-1, the full variable domain is KAGVTQTPRYLIKTRGQQVTLSCSPISGHRSVSWYQQTPGQGLQFLFEYFSETQRNKGNFPGRFSGRQFSNSRSEMNVSTLELGDSALYLCASSQGPLGNNEQFFGPGTRLTVL.

The sample holds a few counts of this clone. CDR3 in DNA: TGTGCCAGCAGCCGACTATCTAGTGATACGCAGTATTTT. It translates to CASSRLSSDTQYF. The chain combines TRBV6-1 with TRBJ2-3; maybe TRBD2 (5 bases). V shed 6 bases and J shed 6 bases, with 13 bases lying between them. In germline, CDR1 is MNHNS, CDR2 SASEGT. CDR3 length equals 13 residues.

The J gene is TRBJ1-4, the V gene TRBV6-5; TRBD1 matches at 10 bases. CDR3 size: 16 residues. V was clipped by 0 bases and J by 5 bases; unmatched bases: 3. In germline, CDR1 is MNHEY, CDR2 SVGAGI. CDR3 coding DNA: TGTGCCAGCAGTTACTCAGCGGGACAGGGGAATGAAAAACTGTTTTTT. As protein: CASSYSAGQGNEKLFF.

V gene TRBV7-9 combines with J gene TRBJ2-5, with TRBD1 matching 7 bases. Germline V lookup: CDR1 SEHNR, CDR2 FQNEAQ (reference sequence). The junction had 10 bases not matched to a gene; V was cut back by 5 bases and J by 4 bases. CDR3 length: 15 residues. Here the CDR3 reads CASSPLGQDGETQYF. The CDR3 nucleotides are TGTGCCAGCAGCCCCCTCGGACAGGATGGAGAGACCCAGTACTTC.

The chain combines TRBV4-1 with TRBJ1-5, with 9 nucleotides matching TRBD1. Unmatched junction bases numbered 8, after V lost 6 bases and J lost 5 bases. Germline CDR1 reads MGHRA; CDR2 reads YSYEKL. The CDR3 is 15 residues long. The CDR3 nucleotides are TGCGCCAGCAGGGGAACAGGGGGCGCGGATCAGCCCCAGCATTTT. Translated: CASRGTGGADQPQHF.

J is TRBJ2-7 and V is TRBV7-2; 9 bases line up with TRBD1. This CDR3 comprises 14 residues. V was clipped by 5 bases and J by 4 bases; unmatched bases: 6. CDR1 and CDR2 (germline): SGHTA, FQGNSA. CDR3 amino acids: CASSPRDRAYEQYF. The CDR3 DNA is TGTGCCAGCAGCCCCCGGGACAGGGCGTACGAGCAGTACTTC.

V gene TRBV18 combines with J gene TRBJ1-2; 7 bases map to TRBD1. V gave up 4 bases and J gave up 0 bases; unmatched junction bases: 8. Germline V gives CDR1 KGHSH, CDR2 LQKENI. The CDR3 totals 16 residues. This CDR3 is CASSQTGTETNYGYTF. The CDR3 coding sequence is TGTGCCAGCTCACAAACCGGGACAGAAACTAACTATGGCTACACCTTC.

The chain links TRBV6-1 to TRBJ2-3; 9 bases are shared with TRBD1. V shed 4 bases, J shed 3 bases, and the junction held 5 bases outside the gene matches. Looked up from germline, CDR1 is MNHNS and CDR2 is SASEGT. The CDR3 loop spans 15 amino acids. The CDR3 DNA follows: TGTGCCAGCAGTGGAGACAGGGGGGGGACAGATACGCAGTATTTT. It codes for CASSGDRGGTDTQYF.